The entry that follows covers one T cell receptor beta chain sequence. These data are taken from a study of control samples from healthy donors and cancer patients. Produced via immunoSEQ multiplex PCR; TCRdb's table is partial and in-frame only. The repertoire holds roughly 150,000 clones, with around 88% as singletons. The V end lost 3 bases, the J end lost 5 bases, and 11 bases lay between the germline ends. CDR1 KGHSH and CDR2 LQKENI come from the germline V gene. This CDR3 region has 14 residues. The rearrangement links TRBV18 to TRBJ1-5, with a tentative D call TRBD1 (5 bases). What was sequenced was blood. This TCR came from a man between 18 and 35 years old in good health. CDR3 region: CASSPGLTDQPQHF. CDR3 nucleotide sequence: TGTGCCAGCTCACCGGGACTCACTGATCAGCCCCAGCATTTT. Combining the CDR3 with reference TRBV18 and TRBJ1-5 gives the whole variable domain NAGVMQNPRHLVRRRGQEARLRCSPMKGHSHVYWYRQLPEEGLKFMVYLQKENIIDESGMPKERFSAEFPKEGPSILRIQQVVRGDSAAYFCASSPGLTDQPQHFGDGTRLSIL.